This TCR beta chain was observed in a study of T cell clonality in common variable immunodeficiency. Study-level points and caveats: What drives increased CVID clonality needs T cell subpopulation sequencing. Fewer TCRbeta clones were shared among CVID subjects than controls. CVID patient heterogeneity limited repertoire-clinical complication correlations.

There are many counts of this clone. The antigen remains undetermined. The CDR3 goes on 3 residues after the read ends, and that part is filled in from the germline J gene. V was clipped by 9 bases and J by 6 bases; unmatched bases: 10. There are 15 residues in the CDR3. Germline-derived CDR1 and CDR2 are LNHDA and SQIVND (reference sequence). Sequencing input was equivalent genomic DNA from CVID and controls. Only in-frame clones appear in the TCRdb table, and some are missing; sequencing was by immunoSEQ multiplex PCR. The table lists 50,000 to 60,000 clones, with no singletons. This clonotype was obtained from a person between 18 and 75 years old in good health. Sequencing input: peripheral blood mononuclear cells. The chain couples TRBV19 to TRBJ1-6; 8 bases map to TRBD1. The sequenced CDR3 bases are TGTGCCAGCGAGAACCCGGGACAGGTTAATTCACCC. It translates to CASENPGQVNSP. The full CDR3 protein reads CASENPGQVNSPLHF.